One sample yielded the 7 T cell receptor beta chains listed below, sequenced in a study of blood T cell repertoires in COVID-19. Sequencing was performed with immunoSEQ multiplex PCR; in TCRdb, only in-frame clones are kept and a portion is missing. The sample lists more than 250,000 clones, around 90% occurring once. Sample: peripheral blood. The receptors stem from a man aged 18 to 29 who had recovered from COVID-19.

CDR3 nucleotide sequence: TGCAGCGCTCCGGCAGGAAGCTACGAGCAGTACTTC. As protein: CSAPAGSYEQYF. The chain carries TRBV29-1 and TRBJ2-7, with unresolved D. CDR3 length equals 12 residues. The V gene lost 7 bases and the J gene lost 3 bases, with 13 bases spanning the gap. Per germline, CDR1 SQVTM and CDR2 ANQGSEA.

The chain is built from TRBV4-2 and TRBJ2-3; no definite D call. This CDR3 contains 13 residues. Trimming left V 1 base short and J 6 bases short, with 8 bases between. Germline-derived CDR1 and CDR2 are LGHNA and YNFKEQ. CDR3 nucleotides: TGTGCCAGCAGCCAAGTAAGCGAGGATACGCAGTATTTT. Its protein is CASSQVSEDTQYF.

The V gene is TRBV19, the J gene TRBJ1-1, with 10 bases lining up with TRBD1. Per the germline V gene, CDR1 is LNHDA and CDR2 is SQIVND (reference sequence). The CDR3 length is 15 residues. V lost 6 bases and J lost 6; bases outside the gene matches: 10. The CDR3 region is CASSPRDRGRAEAFF. CDR3 DNA: TGTGCCAGTAGCCCCCGGGACAGGGGTAGAGCTGAAGCTTTCTTT.

The V call is TRBV9, the J call TRBJ1-1; D is perhaps TRBD1 (6 bases). Trimming took off 0 bases at V and 0 bases at J, with 9 bases between the two ends. This CDR3 has 15 residues. The germline CDR1 and CDR2 sequences are SGDLS and YYNGEE. DNA of the CDR3: TGTGCCAGCAGCGTAGAGGGGGAGATGAACACTGAAGCTTTCTTT. Protein sequence: CASSVEGEMNTEAFF.

The CDR3 here is CASSEKDTFYEQYF. As DNA, the CDR3 is TGTGCCAGCAGTGAGAAGGACACTTTCTACGAGCAGTACTTC. The chain links TRBV2 to TRBJ2-7, with a weak D call TRBD1 (5 bases). The CDR3 is 14 residues long. Deletions cut 3 bases from V and 3 bases from J, with 12 bases between. Looked up from germline, CDR1 is SNHLY and CDR2 is FYNNEI.

The gene calls are TRBV7-9 and TRBJ1-4, with D maybe TRBD1 (6 bases). This CDR3 is 16 amino acids long. Trimming took off 1 base at V and 0 bases at J, with 9 bases between the two ends. Per germline, CDR1 SEHNR and CDR2 FQNEAQ (reference sequence). CDR3 protein: CASSLVGQTTNEKLFF. In DNA form, the CDR3 reads TGTGCCAGCAGCTTAGTCGGACAGACAACTAATGAAAAACTGTTTTTT.

J is TRBJ1-1 and V is TRBV5-1, with D maybe TRBD1 (5 bases). V lost 4 bases, J lost 8 bases, and 15 bases lay in between. The CDR3 extends over 13 amino acids. CDR1 is SGHRS, CDR2 YFSETQ, per germline. For the CDR3, the DNA is TGCGCCAGCAGCGTATCCAGGGCCTTGGAAGCTTTCTTT. Encoded protein: CASSVSRALEAFF.